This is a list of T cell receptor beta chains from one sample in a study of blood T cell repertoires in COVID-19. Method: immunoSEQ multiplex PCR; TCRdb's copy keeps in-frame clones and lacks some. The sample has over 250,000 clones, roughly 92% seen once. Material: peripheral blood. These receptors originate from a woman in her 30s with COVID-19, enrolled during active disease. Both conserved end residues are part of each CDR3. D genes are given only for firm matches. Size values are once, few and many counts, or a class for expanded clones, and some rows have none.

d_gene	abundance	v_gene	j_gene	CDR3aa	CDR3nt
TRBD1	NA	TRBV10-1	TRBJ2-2	CASSDPGTGSGTGELFF	TGCGCCAGCAGTGACCCCGGGACAGGGTCGGGCACCGGGGAGCTGTTTTTT
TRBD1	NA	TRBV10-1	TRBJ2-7	CASGQGGYEQYF	TGCGCCTCGGGACAGGGGGGCTACGAGCAGTACTTC
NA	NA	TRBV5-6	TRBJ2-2	CASSLGANTGELFF	TGTGCCAGCAGCTTGGGGGCTAACACCGGGGAGCTGTTTTTT
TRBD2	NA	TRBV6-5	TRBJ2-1	CASSYRTSGRASEQFF	TGTGCCAGCAGTTACCGTACTAGCGGGAGGGCTAGTGAGCAGTTCTTC
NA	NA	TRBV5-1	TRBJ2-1	CASSSGGENEQFF	TGCGCCAGCAGCTCTGGTGGGGAGAATGAGCAGTTCTTC
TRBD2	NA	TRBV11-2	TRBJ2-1	CASSLAYWGGTSENNEQFF	TGTGCCAGCAGCTTAGCCTATTGGGGAGGGACTAGCGAAAACAATGAGCAGTTCTTC
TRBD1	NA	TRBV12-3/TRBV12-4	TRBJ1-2	CASSFEQGEGYTF	TGTGCCAGCAGTTTTGAACAGGGGGAGGGCTACACCTTC
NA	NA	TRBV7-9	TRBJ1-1	CASSQSGPEAFF	TGTGCCAGCAGCCAGAGCGGGCCTGAAGCTTTCTTT
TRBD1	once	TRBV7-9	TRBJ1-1	CASSLGTGGNTEAFF	TGTGCCAGCAGCTTAGGGACAGGGGGCAACACTGAAGCTTTCTTT
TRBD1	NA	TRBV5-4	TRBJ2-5	CASSLPGQQETQYF	TGTGCCAGCAGCCTGCCGGGACAGCAAGAGACCCAGTACTTC
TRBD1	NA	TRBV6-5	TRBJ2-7	CASTLSGTGEYEQYF	TGTGCCAGCACCCTTTCTGGGACAGGGGAATACGAGCAGTACTTC
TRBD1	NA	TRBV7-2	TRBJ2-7	CASSHEGAQDEQYF	TGTGCCAGCAGCCACGAGGGGGCTCAGGACGAGCAGTACTTC
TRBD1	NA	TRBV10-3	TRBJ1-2	CAISTGTGAYGYTF	TGTGCCATCAGTACCGGGACAGGAGCATATGGCTACACCTTC
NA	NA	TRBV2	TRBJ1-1	CASKSSGASEAFF	TGTGCCAGCAAGAGTAGTGGGGCTTCTGAAGCTTTCTTT
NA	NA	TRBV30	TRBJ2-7	CAWSGGRHFYEQYF	TGTGCCTGGAGTGGAGGGAGGCACTTCTACGAGCAGTACTTC
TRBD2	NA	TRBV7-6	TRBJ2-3	CASSLEAGPDTQYF	TGTGCCAGCAGCTTGGAAGCGGGACCAGATACGCAGTATTTT
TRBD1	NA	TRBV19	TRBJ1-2	CASSIDRDRPGYTF	TGTGCCAGTAGTATAGATCGGGACAGGCCCGGCTACACCTTC
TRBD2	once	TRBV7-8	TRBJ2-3	CASSLVTSSADTQYF	TGTGCCAGCAGCTTAGTGACTAGCAGCGCTGATACGCAGTATTTT
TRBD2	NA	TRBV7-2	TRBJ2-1	CASSSTSGAPAAYNEQFF	TGTGCCAGCAGCTCGACTAGCGGGGCTCCGGCCGCCTACAATGAGCAGTTCTTC
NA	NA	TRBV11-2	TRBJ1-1	CASTQRGAALAEAFF	TGTGCCAGCACCCAGAGAGGTGCTGCCCTCGCTGAAGCTTTCTTT
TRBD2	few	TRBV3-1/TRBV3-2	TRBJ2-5	CASSRGTSGPAETQYF	TGTGCCAGCAGCCGCGGGACTAGCGGCCCAGCAGAGACCCAGTACTTC
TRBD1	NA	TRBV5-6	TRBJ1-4	CASSFRTGKEKLFF	TGTGCCAGCAGCTTTAGGACAGGGAAAGAAAAACTGTTTTTT
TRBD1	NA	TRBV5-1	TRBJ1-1	CASSVTGLENTEAFF	TGCGCCAGCAGCGTGACAGGGTTAGAGAACACTGAAGCTTTCTTT
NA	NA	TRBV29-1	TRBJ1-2	CSARGGYGYTF	TGCAGCGCAAGGGGTGGCTATGGCTACACCTTC
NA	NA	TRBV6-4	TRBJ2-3	CASSLGRDTDTQYF	TGTGCCAGCAGTCTTGGCAGGGACACAGATACGCAGTATTTT
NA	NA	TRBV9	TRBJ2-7	CASSVGYGFGADEQYF	TGTGCCAGCAGCGTAGGGTACGGTTTCGGTGCGGACGAGCAGTACTTC
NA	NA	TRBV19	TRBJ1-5	CASSIQGSGNQPQHF	TGTGCCAGTAGTATACAGGGTAGTGGCAATCAGCCCCAGCATTTT
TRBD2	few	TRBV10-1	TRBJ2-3	CASRGLAGTVGDTQYF	TGCGCCAGCAGAGGACTAGCGGGCACCGTTGGAGATACGCAGTATTTT
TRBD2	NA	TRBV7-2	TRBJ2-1	CASSTGLAGDYNEQFF	TGTGCCAGCAGCACCGGACTAGCGGGAGACTACAATGAGCAGTTCTTC
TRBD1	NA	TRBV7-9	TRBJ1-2	CASSAGQQDYGYTF	TGTGCCAGCAGCGCGGGACAGCAAGATTATGGCTACACCTTC
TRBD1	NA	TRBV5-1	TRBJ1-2	CASSPDRGDGYTF	TGCGCCAGCAGCCCGGACAGGGGGGATGGCTACACCTTC
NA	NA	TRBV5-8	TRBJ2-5	CASSLKQFQETQYF	TGTGCCAGCAGCTTGAAACAGTTCCAAGAGACCCAGTACTTC
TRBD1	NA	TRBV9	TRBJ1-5	CASSAPGQGDQPQHF	TGTGCCAGCAGCGCCCCGGGACAGGGTGATCAGCCCCAGCATTTT
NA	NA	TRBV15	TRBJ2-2	CATSREVGAGTGELFF	TGTGCCACCAGCAGAGAAGTAGGGGCGGGGACCGGGGAGCTGTTTTTT
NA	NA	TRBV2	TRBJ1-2	CASSMAVYGYTF	TGTGCCAGCAGCATGGCAGTCTATGGCTACACCTTC
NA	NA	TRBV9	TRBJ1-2	CASSVGQGDYGYTF	TGTGCCAGCAGCGTGGGGCAGGGCGACTATGGCTACACCTTC
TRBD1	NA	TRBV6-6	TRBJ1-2	CASSYADRGVGYTF	TGTGCCAGCAGTTACGCCGACAGGGGCGTAGGCTACACCTTC
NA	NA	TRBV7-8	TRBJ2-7	CASSLTFVYEQYF	TGTGCCAGCAGCTTGACATTCGTCTACGAGCAGTACTTC
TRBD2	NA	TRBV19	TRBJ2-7	CATRLSGSSNEQYF	TGTGCCACGAGACTTAGCGGGAGTAGCAACGAGCAGTACTTC
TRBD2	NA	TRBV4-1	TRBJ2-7	CASRLLAGEAYEQYF	TGCGCCAGCAGGTTACTAGCGGGCGAAGCCTACGAGCAGTACTTC
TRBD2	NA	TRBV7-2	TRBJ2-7	CASSRTSYEQYF	TGTGCCAGCAGCCGGACTAGCTACGAGCAGTACTTC
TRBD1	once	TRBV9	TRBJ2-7	CASSVGPGGAYEQYF	TGTGCCAGCAGCGTAGGGCCAGGGGGCGCCTACGAGCAGTACTTC